The rows below give T cell receptor beta chains drawn from one sample of a study of Graves' ophthalmopathy and Graves' hyperthyroidism. TCRdb ran MiXCR on the multiplex PCR reads and lists one entry per CDR3 protein. The table includes hundreds of thousands of distinct CDR3 sequences, 35% to 50% detected once. Sequencing was carried out using peripheral blood. The source is an adult man with Graves' ophthalmopathy. CDR3s include the opening cysteine and the closing phenylalanine or tryptophan. Fields, in order: J gene, V gene, CDR3 protein.

TRBJ2-2	TRBV7-9	CASSVTGQGSGELFF
TRBJ1-5	TRBV5-6	CASSLWDQPQHF
TRBJ2-7	TRBV2	CASSDRGQNYGYEQYF
TRBJ2-5	TRBV11-2	CASISGGGETQYF
TRBJ1-4	TRBV20-1	CSARRNSNEKLFF
TRBJ2-2	TRBV25-1	CASSQTGTGELFF
TRBJ2-7	TRBV7-2	CASSLDSRSYEQYF
TRBJ1-1	TRBV7-8	CASSELGGTEAFF
TRBJ1-5	TRBV7-8	CASSRGTAYSNQPQHF
TRBJ1-1	TRBV11-2	CASSFGTTGMNTEAFF
TRBJ2-7	TRBV29-1	CSVDRGTYEQYF
TRBJ2-2	TRBV25-1	CASQDRVSTGELFF
TRBJ1-2	TRBV11-2	CASSLGLDSNYGYTF
TRBJ1-2	TRBV10-3	CATWDRGAYTF
TRBJ2-7	TRBV7-9	CASSSFNDRHSYEQYF
TRBJ2-5	TRBV11-1	CASSPLAGEYQETQYF
TRBJ2-6	TRBV25-1	CASSSRYHRAPRSGANVLTF
TRBJ1-3	TRBV29-1	CSARAGSSSGNTIYF
TRBJ2-2	TRBV7-9	CASSQHRTGSNTGELFF
TRBJ1-2	TRBV5-1	CASSLGEHYGYTF
TRBJ2-6	TRBV4-3	CASSQDWAGANVLTF
TRBJ2-7	TRBV6-4	CASSMGRGRREQYF
TRBJ2-7	TRBV7-2	CASSLVGVTTYGQYF
TRBJ1-2	TRBV29-1	CSVPTLQGIRGYTF
TRBJ2-5	TRBV2	CASSLDTSTRETQYF
TRBJ1-4	TRBV11-2	CASSLGIWGATNEKLFF
TRBJ2-7	TRBV10-3	CAISPSSYEQYF
TRBJ2-5	TRBV2	CASSGGGAQYF
TRBJ2-5	TRBV10-3	CAIKAATEETQYF
TRBJ2-5	TRBV7-1	CASSPAQEGSQETQYF
TRBJ2-2	TRBV24-1	CATSGKNTGELFF
TRBJ2-6	TRBV11-2	CAWSLQGPTGANVLTF
TRBJ2-5	TRBV19	CASSSGQVGETQYF
TRBJ2-6	TRBV2	CASIRDTSSGANVLTF
TRBJ1-2	TRBV7-9	CASSLEPGVGYGYTF
TRBJ2-5	TRBV7-3	CASSGLAGALQETQYF
TRBJ1-5	TRBV25-1	CASSAPGTGVNQPQHF